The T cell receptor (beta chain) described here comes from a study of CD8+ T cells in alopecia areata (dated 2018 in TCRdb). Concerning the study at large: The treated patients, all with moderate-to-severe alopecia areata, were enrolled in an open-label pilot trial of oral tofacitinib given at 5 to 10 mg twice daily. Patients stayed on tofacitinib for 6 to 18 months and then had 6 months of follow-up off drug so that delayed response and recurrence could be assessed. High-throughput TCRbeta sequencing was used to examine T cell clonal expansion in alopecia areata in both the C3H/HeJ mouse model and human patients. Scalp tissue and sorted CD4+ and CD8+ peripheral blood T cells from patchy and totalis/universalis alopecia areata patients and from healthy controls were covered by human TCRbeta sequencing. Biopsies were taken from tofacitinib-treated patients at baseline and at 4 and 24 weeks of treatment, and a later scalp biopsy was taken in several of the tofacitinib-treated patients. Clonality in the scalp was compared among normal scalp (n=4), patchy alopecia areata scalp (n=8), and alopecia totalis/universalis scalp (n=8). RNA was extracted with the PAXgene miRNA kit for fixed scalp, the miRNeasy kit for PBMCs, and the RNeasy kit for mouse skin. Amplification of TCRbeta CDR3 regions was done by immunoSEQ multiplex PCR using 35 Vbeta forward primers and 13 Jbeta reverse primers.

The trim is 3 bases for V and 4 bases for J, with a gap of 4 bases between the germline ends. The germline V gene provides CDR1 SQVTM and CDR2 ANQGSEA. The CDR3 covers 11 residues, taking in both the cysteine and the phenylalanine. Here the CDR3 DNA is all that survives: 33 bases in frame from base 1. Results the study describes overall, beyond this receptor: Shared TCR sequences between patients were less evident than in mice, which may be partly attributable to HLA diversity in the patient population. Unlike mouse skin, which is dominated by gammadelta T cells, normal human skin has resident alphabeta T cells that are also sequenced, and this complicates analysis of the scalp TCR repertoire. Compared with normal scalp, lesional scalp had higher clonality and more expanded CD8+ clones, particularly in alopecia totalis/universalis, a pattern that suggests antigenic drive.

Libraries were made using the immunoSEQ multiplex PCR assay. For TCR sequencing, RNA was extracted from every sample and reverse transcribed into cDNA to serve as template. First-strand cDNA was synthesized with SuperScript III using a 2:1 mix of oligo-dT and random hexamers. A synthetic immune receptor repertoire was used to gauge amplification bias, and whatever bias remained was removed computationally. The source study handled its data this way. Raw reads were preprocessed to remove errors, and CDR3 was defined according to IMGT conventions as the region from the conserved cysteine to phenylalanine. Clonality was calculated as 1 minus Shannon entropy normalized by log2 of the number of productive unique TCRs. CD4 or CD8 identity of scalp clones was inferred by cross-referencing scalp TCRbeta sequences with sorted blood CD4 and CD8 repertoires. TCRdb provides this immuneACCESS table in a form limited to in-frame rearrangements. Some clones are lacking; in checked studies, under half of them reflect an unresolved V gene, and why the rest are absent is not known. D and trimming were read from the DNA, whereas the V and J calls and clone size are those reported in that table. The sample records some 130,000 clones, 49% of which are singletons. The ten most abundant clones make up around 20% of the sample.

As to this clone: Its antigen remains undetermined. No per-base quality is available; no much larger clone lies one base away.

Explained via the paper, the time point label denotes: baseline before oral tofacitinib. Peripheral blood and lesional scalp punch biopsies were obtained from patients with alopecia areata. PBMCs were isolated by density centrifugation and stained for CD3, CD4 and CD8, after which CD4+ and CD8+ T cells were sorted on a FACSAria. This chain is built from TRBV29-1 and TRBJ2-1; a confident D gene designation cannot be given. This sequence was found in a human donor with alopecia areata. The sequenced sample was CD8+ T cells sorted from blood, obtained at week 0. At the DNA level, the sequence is TGCAGCGTTGACGTATACAATGAGCAGTTCTTC. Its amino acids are CSVDVYNEQFF.